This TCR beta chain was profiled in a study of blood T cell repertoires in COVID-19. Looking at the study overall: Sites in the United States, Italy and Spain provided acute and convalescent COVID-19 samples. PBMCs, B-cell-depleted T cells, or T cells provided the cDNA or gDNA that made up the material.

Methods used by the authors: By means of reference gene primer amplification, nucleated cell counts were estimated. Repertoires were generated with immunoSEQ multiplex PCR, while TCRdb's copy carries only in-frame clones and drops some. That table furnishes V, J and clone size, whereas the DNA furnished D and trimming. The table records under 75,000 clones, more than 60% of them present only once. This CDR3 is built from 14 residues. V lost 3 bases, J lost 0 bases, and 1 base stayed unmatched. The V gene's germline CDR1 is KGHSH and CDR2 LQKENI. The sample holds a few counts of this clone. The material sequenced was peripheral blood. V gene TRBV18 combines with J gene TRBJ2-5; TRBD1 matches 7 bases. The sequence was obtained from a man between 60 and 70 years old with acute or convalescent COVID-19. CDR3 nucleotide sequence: TGTGCCAGCTCACCCGGGACAGACCAAGAGACCCAGTACTTC. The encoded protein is CASSPGTDQETQYF.